This is a list of T cell receptor beta chains from one sample in a study of beta chain features in type 1 diabetes. Here immunoSEQ multiplex PCR was the method, and the copy in TCRdb shows in-frame clones only, minus some. This sample has roughly 350,000 clones, with 9.6% found just once. The sample comprised central memory CD4+ T cells from blood. These receptors were taken from a man aged 25 to 40 with type 1 diabetes. The CDR3 runs from the conserved cysteine through the conserved F or W. The D gene is left open where the match is weak. Part of the rows lack a size; the others show once, few, many or a class for expanded clones.

CDR3nt,CDR3aa,v_gene,d_gene,abundance,j_gene
TGCGCCAGCAGCGTCTCACAGGGGAACGACGAGCAGTACTTC,CASSVSQGNDEQYF,TRBV5-1,TRBD1,few,TRBJ2-7
TGTGCCAGCTCACCGGGCGGCGGGAGCTCGGAGACCCAGTACTTC,CASSPGGGSSETQYF,TRBV18,TRBD2,many,TRBJ2-5
TGTGCCACCCTACCTTCTAGCGGGAGGGCCAATGAGCAGTTCTTC,CATLPSSGRANEQFF,TRBV19,TRBD2,-,TRBJ2-1
TGCGCCAGCAGCTTGGTCGGTCCAGGGTGGGAGACCCAGTACTTC,CASSLVGPGWETQYF,TRBV5-1,-,-,TRBJ2-5
TGTGCCAGCAGCCAGGCGGGGGCGGGGGCCAACGTCCTGACTTTC,CASSQAGAGANVLTF,TRBV28,-,few,TRBJ2-6
TGTGCCAGCAGCTTAGTGGAAAACACTGAAGCTTTCTTT,CASSLVENTEAFF,TRBV7-9,-,once,TRBJ1-1
TGTGCCAGCTCACGGCGTGTTGGGGACAGGTCTTTGGAGACCCAGTACTTC,CASSRRVGDRSLETQYF,TRBV18,TRBD1,-,TRBJ2-5
TGCAGTGACCAGTACAATGAGCAGTTCTTC,CSDQYNEQFF,TRBV20-1,-,many,TRBJ2-1
TGTGCCAGCTCACCGCGGACAGGGCGGATCTCTGGGGCCAACGTCCTGACTTTC,CASSPRTGRISGANVLTF,TRBV18,TRBD1,many,TRBJ2-6
TGTGCCAGCAGCTTAAATGAGGGAGACATTCAGTACTTC,CASSLNEGDIQYF,TRBV7-2,-,-,TRBJ2-4
TGCGCCAGCAGCTTGGCTATAGGGCTATCCTCCTACGAGCAGTACTTC,CASSLAIGLSSYEQYF,TRBV5-1,-,-,TRBJ2-7
TGTGCCAGCAGCCCAGTGGGGGGAAACACCATATATTTT,CASSPVGGNTIYF,TRBV7-2,-,few,TRBJ1-3
TGTGCCTGTAGCGGCGAGGCGGGGTCTGGGGCCAACGTCCTGACTTTC,CACSGEAGSGANVLTF,TRBV10-3,-,-,TRBJ2-6
TGCGCCAGCAGCCAAGGGACTAGCGGAGCCTACAATGAGCAGTTCTTC,CASSQGTSGAYNEQFF,TRBV4-3,TRBD2,-,TRBJ2-1
TGCGCCAGCAGCTTGGGCCTCCGGGACACAGGAGACACTGAAGCTTTCTTT,CASSLGLRDTGDTEAFF,TRBV5-1,-,many,TRBJ1-1
TGTGCCTGGAGTAATGGTCAGAACACTGAAGCTTTCTTT,CAWSNGQNTEAFF,TRBV30,-,-,TRBJ1-1
TGTGCCAGCAGTTACGGGGATTTGAACACTGAAGCTTTCTTT,CASSYGDLNTEAFF,TRBV6-5,-,once,TRBJ1-1
TGTGCCAGCAGTTTAGCGGGAGGCTTCTACGAGCAGTACTTC,CASSLAGGFYEQYF,TRBV27,TRBD2,-,TRBJ2-7
TGTGCCAGCAGTCGACAGTCCTACGAGCAGTACTTC,CASSRQSYEQYF,TRBV2,-,-,TRBJ2-7
TGTGCCAGCAGCTTAGGGTCAGAATTAAAAGCTTTCTTT,CASSLGSELKAFF,TRBV7-9,-,-,TRBJ1-1
TGTGCCAGCAGCCCCCGGACGGTCGATGGCTACACCTTC,CASSPRTVDGYTF,TRBV5-5,-,few,TRBJ1-2
TGTGCCAGCAGCTCCCCCCAGGGTAGCGGGAAATACGAGCAGTACTTC,CASSSPQGSGKYEQYF,TRBV7-2,TRBD2,few,TRBJ2-7
TGTGCCAGCGGGAGTGCGGGTAAGGGGTTCTATGGCTACACCTTC,CASGSAGKGFYGYTF,TRBV9,-,-,TRBJ1-2
TGTGCCAGTAGTATTGGGGTCCGGGGCGGGACAATCTACAATGAGCAGTTCTTC,CASSIGVRGGTIYNEQFF,TRBV19,-,few,TRBJ2-1
TGTGCCAGGGAAGACAGGGGGTCTGATACGCAGTATTTT,CAREDRGSDTQYF,TRBV2,TRBD1,few,TRBJ2-3
TGCGCCAGCAGCTTGGAAGGCAGGGGGGTCACTGAAGCTTTCTTT,CASSLEGRGVTEAFF,TRBV5-1,TRBD1,-,TRBJ1-1
TGCAGCGTTGTTCCGGGGGGTGAGACCCAGTACTTC,CSVVPGGETQYF,TRBV29-1,TRBD2,-,TRBJ2-5